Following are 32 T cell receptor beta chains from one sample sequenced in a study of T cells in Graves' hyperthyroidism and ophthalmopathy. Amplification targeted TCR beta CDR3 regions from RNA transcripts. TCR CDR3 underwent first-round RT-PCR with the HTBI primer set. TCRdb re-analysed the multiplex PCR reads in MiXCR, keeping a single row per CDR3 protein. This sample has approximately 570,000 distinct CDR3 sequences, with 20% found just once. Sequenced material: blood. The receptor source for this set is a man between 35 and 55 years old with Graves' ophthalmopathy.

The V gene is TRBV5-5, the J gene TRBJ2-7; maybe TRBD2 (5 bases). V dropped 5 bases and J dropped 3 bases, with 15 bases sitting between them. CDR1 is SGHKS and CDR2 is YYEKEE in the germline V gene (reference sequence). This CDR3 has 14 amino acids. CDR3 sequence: CASSRADSVYEQYF. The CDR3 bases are TGTGCCAGCAGTCGGGCGGACTCAGTCTACGAGCAGTACTTC. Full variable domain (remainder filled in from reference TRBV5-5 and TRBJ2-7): DAGVTQSPTHLIKTRGQQVTLRCSPISGHKSVSWYQQVLGQGPQFIFQYYEKEERGRGNFPDRFSARQFPNYSSELNVNALLLGDSALYLCASSRADSVYEQYFGPGTRLTVT.

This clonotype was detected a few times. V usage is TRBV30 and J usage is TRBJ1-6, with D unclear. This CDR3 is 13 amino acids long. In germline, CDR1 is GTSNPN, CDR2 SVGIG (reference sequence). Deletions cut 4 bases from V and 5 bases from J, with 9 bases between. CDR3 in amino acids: CAWTLVNNSPLHF. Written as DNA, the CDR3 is TGTGCCTGGACCTTGGTTAATAATTCACCCCTCCACTTT.

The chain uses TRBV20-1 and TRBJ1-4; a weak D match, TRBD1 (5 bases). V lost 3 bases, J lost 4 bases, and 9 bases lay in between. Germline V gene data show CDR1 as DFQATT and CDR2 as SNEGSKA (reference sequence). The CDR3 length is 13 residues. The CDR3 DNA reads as TGCAGTGCTAGCGGAGGGGTTAATGAAAAACTGTTTTTT. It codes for CSASGGVNEKLFF.

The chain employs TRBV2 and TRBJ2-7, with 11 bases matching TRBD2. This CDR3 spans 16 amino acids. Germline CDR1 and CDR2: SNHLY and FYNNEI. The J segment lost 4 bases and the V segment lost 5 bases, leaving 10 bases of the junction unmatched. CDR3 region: CASSYSAGTSGYEQYF. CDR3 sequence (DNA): TGTGCCAGCAGTTATTCCGCCGGGACTAGCGGTTACGAGCAGTACTTC.

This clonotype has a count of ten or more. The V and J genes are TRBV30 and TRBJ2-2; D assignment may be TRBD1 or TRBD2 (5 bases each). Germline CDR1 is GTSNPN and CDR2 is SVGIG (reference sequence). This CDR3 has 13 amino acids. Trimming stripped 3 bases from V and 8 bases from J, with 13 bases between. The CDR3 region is CAWSRGTPGELFF. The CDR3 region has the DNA TGTGCCTGGAGCAGAGGGACCCCGGGGGAGCTGTTTTTT.

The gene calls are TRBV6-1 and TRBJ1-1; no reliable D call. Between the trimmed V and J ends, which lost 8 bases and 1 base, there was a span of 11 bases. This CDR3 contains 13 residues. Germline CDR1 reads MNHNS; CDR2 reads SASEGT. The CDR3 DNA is TGTGCCAGCTGCGCGCGAGGGAACACTGAAGCTTTCTTT. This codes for CASCARGNTEAFF.

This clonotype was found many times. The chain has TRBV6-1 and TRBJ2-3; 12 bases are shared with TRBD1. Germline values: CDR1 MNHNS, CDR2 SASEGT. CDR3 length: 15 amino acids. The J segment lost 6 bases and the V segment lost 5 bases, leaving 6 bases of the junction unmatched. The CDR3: CASSPGTGGFDTQYF. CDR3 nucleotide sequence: TGTGCCAGCAGTCCCGGGACAGGGGGCTTCGATACGCAGTATTTT.

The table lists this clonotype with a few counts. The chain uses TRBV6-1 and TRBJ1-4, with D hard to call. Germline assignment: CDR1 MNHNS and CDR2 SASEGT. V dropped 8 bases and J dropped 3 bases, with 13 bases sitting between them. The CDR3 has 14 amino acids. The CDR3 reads CASGLWVANEKLFF. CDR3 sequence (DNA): TGTGCCAGCGGTCTGTGGGTTGCTAATGAAAAACTGTTTTTT.

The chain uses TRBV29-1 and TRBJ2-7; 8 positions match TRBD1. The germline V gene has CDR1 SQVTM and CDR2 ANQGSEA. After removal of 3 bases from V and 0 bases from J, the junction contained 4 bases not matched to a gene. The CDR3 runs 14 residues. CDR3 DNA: TGCAGCGTTGATCGGACAGGGAGCTCCTACGAGCAGTACTTC. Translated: CSVDRTGSSYEQYF.

CDR3 residues: CRGSGGAGTEAFF. In nucleotides, the CDR3 is TGCAGGGGGTCTGGAGGGGCGGGAACTGAAGCTTTCTTT. The V gene is TRBV20-1, the J gene TRBJ1-1, with D possibly matching TRBD1 (5 bases). Germline V gene lookup returns CDR1 DFQATT and CDR2 SNEGSKA (reference sequence). The CDR3 is made up of 13 amino acids.

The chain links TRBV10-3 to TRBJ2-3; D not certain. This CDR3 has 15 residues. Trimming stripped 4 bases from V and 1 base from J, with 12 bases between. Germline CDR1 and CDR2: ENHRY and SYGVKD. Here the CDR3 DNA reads TGTGCCATCAGTGCAGATAGCATGGGCACAGATACGCAGTATTTT. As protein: CAISADSMGTDTQYF.

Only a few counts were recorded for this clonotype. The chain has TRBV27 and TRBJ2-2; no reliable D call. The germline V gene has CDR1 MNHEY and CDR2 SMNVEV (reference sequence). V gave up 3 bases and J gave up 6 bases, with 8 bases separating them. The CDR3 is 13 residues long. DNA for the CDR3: TGTGCCAGCAGTTTCCTAGTGGCCGGGGAGCTGTTTTTT. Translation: CASSFLVAGELFF.

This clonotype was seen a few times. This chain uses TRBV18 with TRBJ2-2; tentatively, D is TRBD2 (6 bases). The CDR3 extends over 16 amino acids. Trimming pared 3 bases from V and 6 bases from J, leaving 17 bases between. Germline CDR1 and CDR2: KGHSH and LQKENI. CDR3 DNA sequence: TGTGCCAGCTCACCTCGAGCGGGTACAATGGCCGGGGAGCTGTTTTTT. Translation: CASSPRAGTMAGELFF.

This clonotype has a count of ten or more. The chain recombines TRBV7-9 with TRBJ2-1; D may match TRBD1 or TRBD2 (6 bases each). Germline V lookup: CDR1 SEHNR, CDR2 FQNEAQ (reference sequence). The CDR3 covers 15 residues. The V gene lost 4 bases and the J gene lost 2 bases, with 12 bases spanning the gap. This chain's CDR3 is CASSWGAGPYNEQFF. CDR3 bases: TGTGCCAGCAGCTGGGGGGCGGGACCCTACAATGAGCAGTTCTTC.

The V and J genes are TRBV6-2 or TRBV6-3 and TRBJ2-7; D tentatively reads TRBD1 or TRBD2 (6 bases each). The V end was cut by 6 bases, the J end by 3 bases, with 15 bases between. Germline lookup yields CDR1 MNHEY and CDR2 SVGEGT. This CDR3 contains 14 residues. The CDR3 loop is CASRPGAGVYEQYF. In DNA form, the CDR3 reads TGTGCCAGCAGACCGGGGGCGGGCGTCTACGAGCAGTACTTC.

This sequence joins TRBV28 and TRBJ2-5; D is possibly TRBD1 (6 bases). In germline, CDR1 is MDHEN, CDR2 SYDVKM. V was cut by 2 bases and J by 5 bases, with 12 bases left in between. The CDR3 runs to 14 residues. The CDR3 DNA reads TGTGCCAGCAGTTTAGGGGGCAGGCCTGAGACCCAGTACTTC. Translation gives CASSLGGRPETQYF.

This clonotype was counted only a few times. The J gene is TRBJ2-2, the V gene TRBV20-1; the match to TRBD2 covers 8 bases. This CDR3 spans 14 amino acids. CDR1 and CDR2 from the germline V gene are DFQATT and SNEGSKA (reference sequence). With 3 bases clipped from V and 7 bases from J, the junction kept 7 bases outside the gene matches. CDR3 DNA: TGCAGTGCTAGCCCCCGGGAGGGCCACGGGGAGCTGTTTTTT. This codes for CSASPREGHGELFF.

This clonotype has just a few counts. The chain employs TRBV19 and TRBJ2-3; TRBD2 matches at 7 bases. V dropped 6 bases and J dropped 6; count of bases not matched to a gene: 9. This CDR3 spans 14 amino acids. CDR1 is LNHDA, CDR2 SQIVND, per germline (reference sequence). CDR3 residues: CASRGGAAADTQYF. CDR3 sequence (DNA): TGTGCCAGTAGGGGAGGGGCGGCCGCGGATACGCAGTATTTT.

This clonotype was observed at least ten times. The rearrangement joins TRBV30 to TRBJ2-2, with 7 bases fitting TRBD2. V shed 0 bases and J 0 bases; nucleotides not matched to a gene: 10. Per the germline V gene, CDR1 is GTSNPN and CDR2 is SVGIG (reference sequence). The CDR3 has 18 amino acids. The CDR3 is CAWSVSGAGYSNTGELFF. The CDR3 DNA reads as TGTGCCTGGAGTGTATCGGGAGCGGGGTACTCGAACACCGGGGAGCTGTTTTTT.

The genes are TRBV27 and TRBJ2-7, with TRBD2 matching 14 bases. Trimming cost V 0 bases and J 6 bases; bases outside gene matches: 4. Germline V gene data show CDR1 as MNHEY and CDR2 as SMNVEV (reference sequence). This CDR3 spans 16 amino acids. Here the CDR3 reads CASSLSGLAGVSEQYF. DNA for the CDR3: TGTGCCAGCAGTTTATCGGGACTAGCGGGAGTTAGCGAGCAGTACTTC.

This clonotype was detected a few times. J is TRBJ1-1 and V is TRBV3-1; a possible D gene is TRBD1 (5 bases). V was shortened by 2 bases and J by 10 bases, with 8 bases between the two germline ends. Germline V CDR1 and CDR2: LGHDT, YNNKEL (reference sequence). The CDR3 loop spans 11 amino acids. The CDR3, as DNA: TGTGCCAGCAGCCAACAGGGAAGAGCTTTCTTT. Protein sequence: CASSQQGRAFF.

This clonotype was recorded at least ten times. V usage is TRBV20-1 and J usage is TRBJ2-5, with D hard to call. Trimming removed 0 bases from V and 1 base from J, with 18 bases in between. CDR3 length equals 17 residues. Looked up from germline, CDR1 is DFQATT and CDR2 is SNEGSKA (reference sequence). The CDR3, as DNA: TGCAGTGCTAGAGATCCACTTCCAGGACGCAGCCAAGAGACCCAGTACTTC. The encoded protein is CSARDPLPGRSQETQYF.

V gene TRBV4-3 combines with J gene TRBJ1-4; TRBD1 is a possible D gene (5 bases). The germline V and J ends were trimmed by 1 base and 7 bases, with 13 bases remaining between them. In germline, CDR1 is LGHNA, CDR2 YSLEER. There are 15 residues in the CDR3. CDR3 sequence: CASSQVGGMGEKLFF. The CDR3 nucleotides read TGCGCCAGCAGCCAAGTGGGGGGGATGGGTGAAAAACTGTTTTTT.

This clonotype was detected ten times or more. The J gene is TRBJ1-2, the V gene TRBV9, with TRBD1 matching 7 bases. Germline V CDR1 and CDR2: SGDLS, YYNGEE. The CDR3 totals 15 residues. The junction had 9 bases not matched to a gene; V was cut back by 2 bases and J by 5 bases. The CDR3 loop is CASSVDQQGLYGYTF. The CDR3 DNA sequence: TGTGCCAGCAGCGTTGATCAACAGGGGTTGTATGGCTACACCTTC.

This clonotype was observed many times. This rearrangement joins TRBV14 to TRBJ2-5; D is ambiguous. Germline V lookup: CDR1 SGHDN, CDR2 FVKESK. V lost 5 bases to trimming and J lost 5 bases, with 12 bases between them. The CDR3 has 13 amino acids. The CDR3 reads CASSFSLGETQYF. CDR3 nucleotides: TGTGCCAGCAGCTTCAGTCTGGGGGAGACCCAGTACTTC.

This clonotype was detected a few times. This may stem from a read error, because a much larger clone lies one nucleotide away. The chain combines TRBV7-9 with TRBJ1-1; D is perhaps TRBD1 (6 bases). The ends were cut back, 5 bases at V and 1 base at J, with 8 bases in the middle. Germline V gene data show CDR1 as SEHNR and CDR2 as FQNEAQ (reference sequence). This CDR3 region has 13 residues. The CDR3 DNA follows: TGTGCCAGCAGCGCCAGGGGGAACACTGAAGCTTTCTTT. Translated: CASSARGNTEAFF.

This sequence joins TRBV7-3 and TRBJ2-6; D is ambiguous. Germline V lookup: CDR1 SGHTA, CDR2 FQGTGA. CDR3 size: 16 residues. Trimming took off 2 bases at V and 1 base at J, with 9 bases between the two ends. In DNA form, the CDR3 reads TGTGCCAGCAGCTTAGGATCGACTTCTGGGGCCAACGTCCTGACTTTC. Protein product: CASSLGSTSGANVLTF.

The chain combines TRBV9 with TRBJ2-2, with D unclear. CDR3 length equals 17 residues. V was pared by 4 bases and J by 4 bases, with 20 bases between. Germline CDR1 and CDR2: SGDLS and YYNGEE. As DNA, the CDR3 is TGTGCCAGCAGCTACCCCCCGTTCGACGAAGCCACCGGGGAGCTGTTTTTT. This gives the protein CASSYPPFDEATGELFF.

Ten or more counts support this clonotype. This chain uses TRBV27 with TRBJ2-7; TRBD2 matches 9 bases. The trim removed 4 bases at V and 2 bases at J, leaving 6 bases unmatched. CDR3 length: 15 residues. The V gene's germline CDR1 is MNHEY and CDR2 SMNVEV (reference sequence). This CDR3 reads CASSSVAGATYEQYF. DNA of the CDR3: TGTGCCAGCAGTTCAGTAGCGGGGGCCACCTACGAGCAGTACTTC.

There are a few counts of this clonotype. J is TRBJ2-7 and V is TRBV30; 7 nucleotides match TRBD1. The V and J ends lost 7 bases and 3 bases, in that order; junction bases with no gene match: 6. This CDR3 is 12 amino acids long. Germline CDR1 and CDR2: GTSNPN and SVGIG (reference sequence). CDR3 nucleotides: TGTGCCTACAGGGGTAGAGGCTACGAGCAGTACTTC. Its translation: CAYRGRGYEQYF.

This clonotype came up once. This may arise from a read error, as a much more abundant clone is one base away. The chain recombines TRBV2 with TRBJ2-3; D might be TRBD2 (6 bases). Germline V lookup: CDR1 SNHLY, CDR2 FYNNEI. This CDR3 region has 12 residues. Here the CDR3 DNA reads TGTGCCATCCGGGGCGGGGCAGAAACGCAGTATTTT. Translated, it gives CAIRGGAETQYF.

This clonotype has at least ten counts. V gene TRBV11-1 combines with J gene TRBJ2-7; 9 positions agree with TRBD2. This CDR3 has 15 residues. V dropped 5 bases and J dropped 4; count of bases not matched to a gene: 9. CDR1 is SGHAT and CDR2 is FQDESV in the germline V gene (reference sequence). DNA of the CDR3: TGTGCCAGCAGCGCACGGGGACTAGCTTTGTACGAGCAGTACTTC. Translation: CASSARGLALYEQYF.